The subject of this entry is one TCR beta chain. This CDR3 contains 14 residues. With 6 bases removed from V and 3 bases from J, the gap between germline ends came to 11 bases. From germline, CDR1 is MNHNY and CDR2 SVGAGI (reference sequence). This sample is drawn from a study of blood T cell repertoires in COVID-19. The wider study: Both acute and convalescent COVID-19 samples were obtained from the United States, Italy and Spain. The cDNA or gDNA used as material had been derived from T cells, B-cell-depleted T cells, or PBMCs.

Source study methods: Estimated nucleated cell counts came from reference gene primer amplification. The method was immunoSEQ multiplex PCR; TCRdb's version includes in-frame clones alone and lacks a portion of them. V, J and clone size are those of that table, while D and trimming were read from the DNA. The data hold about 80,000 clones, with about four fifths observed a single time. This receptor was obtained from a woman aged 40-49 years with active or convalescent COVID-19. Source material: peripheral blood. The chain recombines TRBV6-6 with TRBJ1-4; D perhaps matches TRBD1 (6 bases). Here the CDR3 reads CASRRQASNEKLFF. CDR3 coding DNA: TGTGCCAGCAGAAGACAGGCTTCTAATGAAAAACTGTTTTTT.